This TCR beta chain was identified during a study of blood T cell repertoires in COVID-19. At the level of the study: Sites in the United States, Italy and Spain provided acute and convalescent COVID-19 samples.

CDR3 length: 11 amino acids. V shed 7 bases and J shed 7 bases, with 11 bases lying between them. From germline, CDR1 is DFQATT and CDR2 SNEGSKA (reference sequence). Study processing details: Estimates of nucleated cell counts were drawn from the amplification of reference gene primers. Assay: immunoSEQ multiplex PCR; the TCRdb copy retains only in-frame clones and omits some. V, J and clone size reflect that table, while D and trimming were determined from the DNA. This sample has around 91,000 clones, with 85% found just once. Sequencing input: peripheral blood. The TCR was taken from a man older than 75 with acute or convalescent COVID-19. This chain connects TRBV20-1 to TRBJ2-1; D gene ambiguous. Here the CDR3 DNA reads TGCAGTGTACCCCTGCGTAATGAGCAGTTCTTC. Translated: CSVPLRNEQFF.